The 11 T cell receptor beta chains given below trace back to one sample, sequenced in a study of tumor and adjacent non-tumor tissue in lung cancer. A modified ARM-PCR protocol with three rounds of nested PCR amplified TCRbeta. TCRdb re-analysed the multiplex PCR reads in MiXCR, keeping a single row per CDR3 protein. In the table there are about 50,000 distinct CDR3 sequences, roughly 69% of which are singletons. This sample's RNA came from whole unsorted tissue. This non-tumor lung sample came from over 3 cm beyond the tumor edge. The specimen sequenced was distant non-tumor lung tissue. Every receptor here comes from a woman in her sixties with non-small cell lung cancer.

By share, this clonotype counts as medium-sized (0.01 to 0.1%). The chain couples TRBV29-1 to TRBJ1-2; D perhaps matches TRBD1 (6 bases). V shed 5 bases and J shed 4 bases, with 17 bases lying between them. CDR1 SQVTM and CDR2 ANQGSEA come from the germline V gene. CDR3 length: 14 amino acids. CDR3 in DNA: TGCAGCGTTCTCGCAGGGGAGGAAGGCTATGGCTACACCTTC. The encoded protein is CSVLAGEEGYGYTF.

This clonotype was counted at least ten times. The chain recombines TRBV28 with TRBJ2-3; the D gene could be TRBD1 or TRBD2 (5 bases each). CDR3 length: 15 residues. V shed 3 bases and J shed 2 bases, with 12 bases lying between them. Germline V gives CDR1 MDHEN, CDR2 SYDVKM. As DNA, the CDR3 is TGTGCCAGCAGTTTCCCGCCGGGGCTCACAGATACGCAGTATTTT. This encodes CASSFPPGLTDTQYF.

By frequency in the sample, this clonotype is medium-sized. V is TRBV28 and J is TRBJ2-7; D is perhaps TRBD1 (5 bases). Trimming shortened V by 7 bases and J by 5 bases, and 21 bases separated the two germline ends. Germline V gives CDR1 MDHEN, CDR2 SYDVKM. The CDR3 is made up of 15 amino acids. Written as DNA, the CDR3 is TGTGCCAGCATCACTTTAAGGGGATTTTCCCACGAGCAGTACTTC. This translates into CASITLRGFSHEQYF.

This clonotype appeared a few times. V and J are TRBV5-6 and TRBJ2-1; TRBD1 matches at 7 bases. The CDR3 sequence is 17 residues long. Germline V gene sequence: CDR1 SGHDT, CDR2 YYEEEE. CDR3 sequence (DNA): TGTGCTAGTAGCTTGTTATCCAGCGAGGGGGCGTGGAATGAGCAGTTCTTC. It encodes CASSLLSSEGAWNEQFF.

This clonotype is a singleton in its sample. CDR3 protein: CSEIVAADTQYF. The CDR3 DNA is TGCAGTGAAATAGTAGCGGCAGATACGCAGTATTTT. The chain employs TRBV20-1 and TRBJ2-3; D may be TRBD2 (6 bases). The V and J ends lost 7 bases and 4 bases respectively, with 12 bases between them. Per germline, CDR1 DFQATT and CDR2 SNEGSKA (reference sequence). The CDR3 totals 12 residues.

With respect to this clonotype: A single base separates this from a much larger clone, so it may be a read error. The chain has TRBV29-1 and TRBJ1-5; no clear D. This CDR3 contains 13 residues. Looked up from germline, CDR1 is SQVTM and CDR2 is ANQGSEA. The CDR3, as DNA: TGCAGCGCCAGCACCAGTCCTAATCAGCACCAGCATTTT. It encodes CSASTSPNQHQHF. The full variable domain, with the rest looked up from reference TRBV29-1 and TRBJ1-5, is SAVISQKPSRDICQRGTSLTIQCQVDSQVTMMFWYRQQPGQSLTLIATANQGSEATYESGFVIDKFPISRPNLTFSTLTVSNMSPEDSSIYLCSASTSPNQHQHFGDGTRLSIL.

With regard to this clonotype: Given a much more abundant clone one base away, this may be a read error. The V call is TRBV20-1, the J call TRBJ2-1, with D maybe TRBD1 (5 bases). Trimming pared 5 bases from V and 9 bases from J, leaving 17 bases between. This CDR3 has 13 residues. The germline V gene encodes CDR1 DFQATT and CDR2 SNEGSKA (reference sequence). CDR3 in DNA: TGCAGTGCTTCCCAGTCGGACATCGGTGAGCAGTTCTTC. Residues: CSASQSDIGEQFF.

Concerning this clonotype: Without the conserved terminal phenylalanine or tryptophan, this CDR3 likely stems from a read error. V usage is TRBV5-6 and J usage is TRBJ2-5; 8 nucleotides line up with TRBD1. In germline, CDR1 is SGHDT, CDR2 YYEEEE. The CDR3 is 13 residues long. CDR3: CVSSLRTGETQYL. For the CDR3, the DNA is TGTGTCAGCAGCTTGAGGACAGGGGAGACCCAGTACTTG.

Turning to this clonotype: This could be a read error, since a much larger clone is one nucleotide away. The genes are TRBV15 and TRBJ2-4; D remains unclear. This CDR3 comprises 17 residues. Germline loops: CDR1 LNHNV, CDR2 YYDKDF (reference sequence). The CDR3 sequence: CAPSRDGSGIAKNIQYF. The CDR3 coding sequence is TGTGCCCCCAGCAGAGATGGGTCAGGAATAGCCAAAAACATTCAGTACTTC.

As to this clonotype: An end of the junction differs from the germline gene, which may be a read error. The V and J genes are TRBV10-1 and TRBJ2-2; D remains unclear. This CDR3 spans 15 amino acids. Germline-derived CDR1 and CDR2 are WNHNN and SYGVQD (reference sequence). CDR3 protein: CASSEGVLSGMELFF. The CDR3, as DNA: TGCGCCAGCAGTGAGGGTGTTTTATCGGGCATGGAGCTATTTTTT.

With regard to this clonotype: A much larger clonotype is one base distant, so this may be a read error. The chain employs TRBV6-2 or TRBV6-3 and TRBJ1-5; possibly TRBD1 for D (5 bases). The length of the CDR3 is 17 residues. V lost 7 bases and J lost 7, with 26 bases in between. Germline CDR1 is MNHEY and CDR2 is SVGEGT. The CDR3 nucleotides read TGTGCCAGCACCGCGGGACGGGGAGTAAGGTTGGGACAGCCCCAGCATTTT. It specifies CASTAGRGVRLGQPQHF.